This TCR beta chain was captured in a study of neurological immune-mediated disorders. This clonotype was seen ten or more times. The cDNA came from 5'RACE with 10-nucleotide random UMIs. MiXCR, run by TCRdb on the 5' RACE reads, gives a single entry per CDR3 protein. The table records 50,000 to 60,000 distinct CDR3 sequences, 4% of them present only once. Trimming cost V 0 bases and J 4 bases; bases outside gene matches: 2. Looked up from germline, CDR1 is SGHTA and CDR2 is FQGTGA. This CDR3 has 15 residues. Sequenced input: CD4+ T cells from blood. The chain links TRBV7-3 to TRBJ2-1; 8 bases align to TRBD2. This sequence was found in a woman aged 40 to 50 with multiple sclerosis. CDR3 DNA: TGTGCCAGCAGCTTAACTAGCGGGGTTTACAATGAGCAGTTCTTC. It translates to CASSLTSGVYNEQFF.